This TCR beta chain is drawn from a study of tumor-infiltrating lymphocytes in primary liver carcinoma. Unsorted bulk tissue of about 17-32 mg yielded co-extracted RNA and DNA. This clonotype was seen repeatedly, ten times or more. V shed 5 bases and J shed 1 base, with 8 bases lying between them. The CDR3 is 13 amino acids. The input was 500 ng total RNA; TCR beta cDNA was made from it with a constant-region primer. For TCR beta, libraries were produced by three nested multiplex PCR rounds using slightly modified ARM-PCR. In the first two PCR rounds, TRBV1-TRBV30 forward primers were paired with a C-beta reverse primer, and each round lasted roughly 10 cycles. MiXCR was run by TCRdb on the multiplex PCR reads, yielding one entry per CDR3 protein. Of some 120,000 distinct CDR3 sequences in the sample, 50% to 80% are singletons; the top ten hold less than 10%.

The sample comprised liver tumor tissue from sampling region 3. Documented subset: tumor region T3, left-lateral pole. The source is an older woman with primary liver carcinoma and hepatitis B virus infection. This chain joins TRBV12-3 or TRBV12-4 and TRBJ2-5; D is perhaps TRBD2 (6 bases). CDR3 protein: CASSRTTQETQYF. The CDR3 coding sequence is TGTGCCAGCAGTCGGACTACCCAAGAGACCCAGTACTTC.